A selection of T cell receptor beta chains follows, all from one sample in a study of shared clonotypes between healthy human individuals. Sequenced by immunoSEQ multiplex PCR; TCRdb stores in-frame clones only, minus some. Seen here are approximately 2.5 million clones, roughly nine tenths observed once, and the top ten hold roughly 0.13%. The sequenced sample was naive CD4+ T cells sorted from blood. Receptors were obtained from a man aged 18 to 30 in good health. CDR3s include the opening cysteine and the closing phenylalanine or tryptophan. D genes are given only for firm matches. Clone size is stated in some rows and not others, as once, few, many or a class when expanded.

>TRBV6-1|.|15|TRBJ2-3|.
CASSDGAGWTDTQYF
TGTGCCAGCAGTGACGGGGCAGGTTGGACAGATACGCAGTATTTT
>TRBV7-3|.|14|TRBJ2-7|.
CASSLSVSSYEQYF
TGTGCCAGCAGCTTATCCGTCAGCTCCTACGAGCAGTACTTC
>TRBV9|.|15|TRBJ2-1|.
CASSDGTFAYNEQFF
TGTGCCAGCAGCGACGGGACTTTCGCCTACAATGAGCAGTTCTTC
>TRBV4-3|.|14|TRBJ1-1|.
CASSQMVTVGEAFF
TGCGCCAGCAGCCAAATGGTAACAGTTGGTGAAGCTTTCTTT
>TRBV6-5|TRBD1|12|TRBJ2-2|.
CASRTTGWELFF
TGTGCCAGCAGAACGACAGGGTGGGAGCTGTTTTTT
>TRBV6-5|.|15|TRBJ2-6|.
CASSRESSGANVLTF
TGTGCCAGCAGTCGGGAGAGCTCTGGGGCCAACGTCCTGACTTTC
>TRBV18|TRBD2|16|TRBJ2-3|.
CASSPPSGGAEDTQYF
TGTGCCAGCTCACCCCCCAGCGGGGGGGCGGAAGATACGCAGTATTTT
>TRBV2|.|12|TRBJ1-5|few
CASTGRNQPQHF
TGTGCCAGCACAGGGCGCAATCAGCCCCAGCATTTT
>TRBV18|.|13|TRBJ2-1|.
CASSPPNPNEQFF
TGTGCCAGCTCACCCCCCAACCCCAATGAGCAGTTCTTC
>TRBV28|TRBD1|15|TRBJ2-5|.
CASSPVDRPQETQYF
TGTGCCAGCAGTCCCGTGGACAGGCCACAAGAGACCCAGTACTTC
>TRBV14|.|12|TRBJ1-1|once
CASTTGNTEAFF
TGTGCCAGTACCACAGGGAACACTGAAGCTTTCTTT
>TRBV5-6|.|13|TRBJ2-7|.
CASSSRVPYEQYF
TGTGCCAGCAGCTCGAGGGTCCCCTACGAGCAGTACTTC
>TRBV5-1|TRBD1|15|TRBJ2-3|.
CASSLGQGGTDTQYF
TGCGCCAGCAGCTTGGGACAGGGGGGCACAGATACGCAGTATTTT
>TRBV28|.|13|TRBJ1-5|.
CASNLILVQPQHF
TGTGCCAGCAATTTGATTCTAGTCCAGCCCCAGCATTTT
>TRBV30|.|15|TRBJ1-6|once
CAWSVLKGLGPPLHF
TGTGCCTGGAGTGTACTGAAGGGGCTGGGCCCTCCCCTCCACTTT
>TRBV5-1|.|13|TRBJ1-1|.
CASSLVDGTEAFF
TGCGCCAGCAGCTTGGTCGATGGCACTGAAGCTTTCTTT
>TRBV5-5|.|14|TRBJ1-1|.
CASSLAWAATEAFF
TGTGCCAGCAGCTTGGCCTGGGCAGCCACTGAAGCTTTCTTT
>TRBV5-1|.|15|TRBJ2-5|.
CASSNSPGSQETQYF
TGCGCCAGCAGCAATTCCCCCGGGTCCCAAGAGACCCAGTACTTC
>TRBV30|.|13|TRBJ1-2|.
CAWRSYRYDGYTF
TGTGCCTGGAGATCGTACAGGTACGACGGCTACACCTTC
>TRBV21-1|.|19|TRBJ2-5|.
CASSKGAYSSDVCQETQYF
TGTGCCAGCAGCAAAGGGGCTTACTCTAGCGATGTTTGTCAAGAGACCCAGTACTTC
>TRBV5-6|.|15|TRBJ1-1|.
CASSLVRQGNTEAFF
TGTGCCAGCAGCTTGGTAAGGCAGGGGAACACTGAAGCTTTCTTT
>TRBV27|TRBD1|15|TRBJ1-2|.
CACSSGQAYSYGYTF
TGTGCCTGCAGTTCTGGACAGGCCTATAGCTATGGCTACACCTTC
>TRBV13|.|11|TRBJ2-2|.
CAGTYTGELFF
TGTGCCGGGACGTACACCGGGGAGCTGTTTTTT
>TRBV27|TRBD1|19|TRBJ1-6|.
CASSLYRATGSSYNSPLHF
TGTGCCAGCAGTTTATATAGGGCGACAGGGAGCTCCTATAATTCACCCCTCCACTTT
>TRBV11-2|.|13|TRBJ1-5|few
CASTSGSNQPQHF
TGTGCCAGCACCTCGGGATCGAATCAGCCCCAGCATTTT
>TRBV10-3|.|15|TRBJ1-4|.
CAISEQGATNEKLFF
TGTGCCATCAGTGAACAGGGTGCAACTAATGAAAAACTGTTTTTT
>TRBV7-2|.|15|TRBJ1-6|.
CASSSDGIYNSPLHF
TGTGCCAGCAGCTCGGACGGCATATATAATTCACCCCTCCACTTT
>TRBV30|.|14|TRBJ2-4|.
CAWSISLAKNIQYF
TGTGCCTGGAGTATTAGCTTAGCCAAAAACATTCAGTACTTC
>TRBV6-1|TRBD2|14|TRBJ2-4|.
CASSEWGGENIQYF
TGTGCCAGCAGTGAATGGGGAGGGGAAAACATTCAGTACTTC
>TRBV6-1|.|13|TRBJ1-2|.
CASSEVLGRGSTF
TGTGCCAGCAGTGAAGTCTTAGGGCGCGGGAGCACCTTC
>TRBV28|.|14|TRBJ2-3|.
CASSLGGEMDTQYF
TGTGCCAGCAGTTTAGGGGGAGAAATGGATACGCAGTATTTT